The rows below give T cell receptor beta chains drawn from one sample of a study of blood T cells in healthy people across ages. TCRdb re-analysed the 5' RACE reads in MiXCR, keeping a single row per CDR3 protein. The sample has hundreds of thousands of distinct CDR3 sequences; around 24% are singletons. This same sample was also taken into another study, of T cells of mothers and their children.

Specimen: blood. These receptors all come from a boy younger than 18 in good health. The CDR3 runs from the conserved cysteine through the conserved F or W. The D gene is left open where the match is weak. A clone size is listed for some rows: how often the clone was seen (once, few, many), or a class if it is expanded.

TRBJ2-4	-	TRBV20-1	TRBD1	CSATWTGGNIQYF	TGCAGTGCTACATGGACAGGGGGCAACATTCAGTACTTC
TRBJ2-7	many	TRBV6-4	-	CASSKGGSSYEQYF	TGTGCCAGCAGTAAGGGGGGGAGCTCCTACGAGCAGTACTTC
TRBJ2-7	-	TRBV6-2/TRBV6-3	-	CASSSFNEQYF	TGTGCCAGCAGTTCCTTTAACGAGCAGTACTTC
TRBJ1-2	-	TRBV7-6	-	CASSLNSAGSNGYTF	TGTGCCAGCAGCTTAAATTCGGCAGGGAGTAATGGCTACACCTTC
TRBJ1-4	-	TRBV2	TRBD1	CASSAFEARGTGRGSREKLFF	TGTGCCAGCAGTGCTTTTGAGGCCCGTGGGACAGGGCGAGGGTCGCGTGAAAAACTGTTTTTT
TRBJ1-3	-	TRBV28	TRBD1	CASSGDRGVTISGNTIYF	TGTGCCAGCAGTGGGGACAGGGGCGTAACCATCTCTGGAAACACCATATATTTT
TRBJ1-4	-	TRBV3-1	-	CASSAEPGRTEKLFF	TGTGCCAGCAGCGCAGAACCGGGACGGACTGAAAAACTGTTTTTT
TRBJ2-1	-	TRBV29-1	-	CSVAGQPGNEQFF	TGCAGCGTGGCCGGACAGCCGGGCAATGAGCAGTTCTTC
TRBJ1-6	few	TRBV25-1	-	CASSESNSYNSPLHF	TGTGCCAGCAGTGAATCCAACTCCTATAATTCACCCCTCCACTTT
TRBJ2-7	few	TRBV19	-	CASSPAVEYYEQYF	TGTGCCAGTAGTCCGGCTGTAGAATATTACGAGCAGTACTTC
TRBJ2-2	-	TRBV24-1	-	CATSGHPNTGELFF	TGTGCCACCTCGGGACACCCGAACACCGGGGAGCTGTTTTTT
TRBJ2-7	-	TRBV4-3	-	CASSQDRGSASVYEQYF	TGCGCCAGCAGCCAAGATCGAGGTTCCGCTAGCGTCTACGAGCAGTACTTC
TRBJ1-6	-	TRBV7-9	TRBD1	CASSLGPGGSNSPLHF	TGTGCCAGCAGCTTAGGGCCAGGGGGTTCTAATTCACCCCTCCACTTT
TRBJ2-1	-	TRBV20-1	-	CSASRETVNEQFF	TGCAGTGCTAGCCGGGAGACTGTAAATGAGCAGTTCTTC
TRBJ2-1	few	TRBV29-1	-	CSVEAGNGGLEQFF	TGCAGCGTTGAAGCAGGGAACGGAGGTCTTGAGCAGTTCTTC
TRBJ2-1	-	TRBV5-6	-	CASSLYSREQFF	TGTGCCAGCAGCTTGTACAGCCGTGAGCAGTTCTTC
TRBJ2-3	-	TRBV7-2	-	CASNFPAAPPTDTQYF	TGTGCCAGCAACTTCCCGGCAGCTCCCCCCACAGATACGCAGTATTTT
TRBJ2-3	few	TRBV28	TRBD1	CASSLLGQERGPATQYF	TGTGCCAGCAGTTTACTTGGACAGGAACGAGGTCCGGCTACGCAGTATTTT
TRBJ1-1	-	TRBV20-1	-	CSASRQSMAEAFF	TGCAGTGCTAGCCGGCAGAGTATGGCTGAAGCTTTCTTT
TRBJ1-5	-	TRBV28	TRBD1	CASSPQGAGDQPQHF	TGTGCCAGCAGTCCACAGGGGGCAGGAGATCAGCCCCAGCATTTT
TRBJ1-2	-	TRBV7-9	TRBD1	CASSWGTGPGYTF	TGTGCCAGCAGCTGGGGGACAGGCCCTGGCTACACCTTC
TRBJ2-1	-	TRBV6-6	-	CASSYIPGHITNEQFF	TGTGCCAGCAGTTACATCCCGGGACACATAACCAATGAGCAGTTCTTC
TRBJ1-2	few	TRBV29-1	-	CSVEDNQYGYTF	TGCAGCGTTGAAGATAATCAGTATGGCTACACCTTC
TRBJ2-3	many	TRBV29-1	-	CSVEDLSGTSTDTQYF	TGCAGCGTTGAAGATCTTTCGGGGACGAGCACAGATACGCAGTATTTT
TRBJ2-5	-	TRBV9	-	CASSVYQETQHF	TGTGCCAGCAGCGTCTACCAAGAGACCCAGCACTTC
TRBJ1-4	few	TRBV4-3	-	CASSQGVGAEVVLFF	TGCGCCAGCAGCCAGGGCGTCGGGGCCGAGGTTGTTCTGTTTTTT
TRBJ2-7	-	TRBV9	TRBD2	CASSVDRIAGAYYEQYF	TGTGCCAGCAGCGTAGACAGGATAGCGGGGGCCTACTACGAGCAGTACTTC